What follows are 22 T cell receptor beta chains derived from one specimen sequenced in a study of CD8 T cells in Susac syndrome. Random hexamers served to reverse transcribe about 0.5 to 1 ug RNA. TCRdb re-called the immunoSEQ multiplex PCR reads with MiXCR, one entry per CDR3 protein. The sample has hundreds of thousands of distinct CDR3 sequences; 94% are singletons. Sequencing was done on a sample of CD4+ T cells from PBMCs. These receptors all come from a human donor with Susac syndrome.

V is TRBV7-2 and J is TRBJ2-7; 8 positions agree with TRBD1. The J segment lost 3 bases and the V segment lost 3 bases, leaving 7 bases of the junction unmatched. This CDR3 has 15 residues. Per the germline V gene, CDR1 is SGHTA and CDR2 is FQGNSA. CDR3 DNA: TGTGCCAGCAGCTTGGGGAGACAGGGGCTCTACGAGCAGTACTTC. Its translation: CASSLGRQGLYEQYF.

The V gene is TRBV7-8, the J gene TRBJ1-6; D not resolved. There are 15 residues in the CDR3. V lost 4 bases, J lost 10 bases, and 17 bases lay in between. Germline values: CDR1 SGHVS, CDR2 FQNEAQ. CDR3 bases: TGTGCCAGCAGCTCCCTCGGGCCCCTTGGATCACCCCTCCACTTT. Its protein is CASSSLGPLGSPLHF.

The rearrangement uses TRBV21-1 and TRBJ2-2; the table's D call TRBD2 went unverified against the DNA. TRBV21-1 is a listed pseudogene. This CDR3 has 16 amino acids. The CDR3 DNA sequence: TGTGCCAGCAGCGCCCCCGAGACTATCCTTCCCGGGGAGCTGTTTTTT. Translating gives CASSAPETILPGELFF.

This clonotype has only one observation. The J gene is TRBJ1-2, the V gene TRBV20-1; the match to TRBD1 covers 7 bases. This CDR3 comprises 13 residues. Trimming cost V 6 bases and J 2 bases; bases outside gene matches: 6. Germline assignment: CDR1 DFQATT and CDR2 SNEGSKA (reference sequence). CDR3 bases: TGCAGTGCCAGGCAGACAGGGAACTATGGCTACACCTTC. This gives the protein CSARQTGNYGYTF.

The CDR3 loop reads CASKTSGSYEQYF. For the CDR3, the DNA is TGTGCCAGCAAGACTAGCGGGTCCTACGAGCAGTACTTC. The chain carries TRBV6-1 and TRBJ2-7, with TRBD2 matching 10 bases. Per the germline V gene, CDR1 is MNHNS and CDR2 is SASEGT. The CDR3 covers 13 residues. J gave up 1 base and V 7 bases, and 1 base lay outside the gene matches.

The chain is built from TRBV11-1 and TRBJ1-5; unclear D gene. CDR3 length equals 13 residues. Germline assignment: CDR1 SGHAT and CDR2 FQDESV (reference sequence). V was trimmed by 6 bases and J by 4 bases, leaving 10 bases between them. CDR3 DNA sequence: TGTGCCAGCAGTCTCTTCCATAATCAGCCCCAGCATTTT. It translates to CASSLFHNQPQHF. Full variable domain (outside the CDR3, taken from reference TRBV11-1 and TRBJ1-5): EAEVAQSPRYKITEKSQAVAFWCDPISGHATLYWYRQILGQGPELLVQFQDESVVDDSQLPKDRFSAERLKGVDSTLKIQPAELGDSAMYLCASSLFHNQPQHFGDGTRLSIL.

CDR3 amino acids: CASSYGQDTEAFF. In nucleotides, the CDR3 is TGTGCCAGCAGTTATGGACAGGACACTGAAGCTTTCTTT. J is TRBJ1-1 and V is TRBV6-2 or TRBV6-3, with 7 bases fitting TRBD1. V gave up 3 bases and J gave up 3 bases; unmatched junction bases: 1. The V gene's germline CDR1 is MNHEY and CDR2 SVGEGT. This CDR3 comprises 13 residues.

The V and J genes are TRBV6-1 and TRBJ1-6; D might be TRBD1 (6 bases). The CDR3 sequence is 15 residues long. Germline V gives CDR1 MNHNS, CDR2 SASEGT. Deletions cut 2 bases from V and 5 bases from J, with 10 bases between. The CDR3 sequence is CASSELRGNNSPLHF. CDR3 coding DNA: TGTGCCAGCAGTGAATTGAGGGGGAATAATTCACCCCTCCACTTT.

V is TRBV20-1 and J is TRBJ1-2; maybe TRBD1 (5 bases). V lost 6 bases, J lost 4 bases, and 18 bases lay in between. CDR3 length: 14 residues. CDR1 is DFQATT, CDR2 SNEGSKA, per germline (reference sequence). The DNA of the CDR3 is TGCAGTGCCCGCCGGGACCTTGGGCTCTATGGCTACACCTTC. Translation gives CSARRDLGLYGYTF.

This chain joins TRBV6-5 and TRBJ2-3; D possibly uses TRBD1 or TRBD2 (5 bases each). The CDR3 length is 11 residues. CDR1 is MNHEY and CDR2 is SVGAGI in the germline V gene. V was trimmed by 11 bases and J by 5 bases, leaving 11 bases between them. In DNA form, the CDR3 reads TGTGCCGCGATGAGGGGAGATACGCAGTATTTT. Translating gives CAAMRGDTQYF.

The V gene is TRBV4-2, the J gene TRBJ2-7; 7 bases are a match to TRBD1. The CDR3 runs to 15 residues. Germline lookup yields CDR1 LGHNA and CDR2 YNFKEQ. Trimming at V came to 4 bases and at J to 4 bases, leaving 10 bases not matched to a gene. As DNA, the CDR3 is TGTGCCAGCAGCCGAGACGGGACAGCCGGATACGAGCAGTACTTC. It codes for CASSRDGTAGYEQYF.

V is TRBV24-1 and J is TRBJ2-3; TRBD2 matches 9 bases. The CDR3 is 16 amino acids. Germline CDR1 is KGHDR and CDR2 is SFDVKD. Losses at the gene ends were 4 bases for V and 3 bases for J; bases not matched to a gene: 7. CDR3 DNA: TGTGCCACCAGTGACCCCAGCGGGGGGAGGACAGATACGCAGTATTTT. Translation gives CATSDPSGGRTDTQYF.

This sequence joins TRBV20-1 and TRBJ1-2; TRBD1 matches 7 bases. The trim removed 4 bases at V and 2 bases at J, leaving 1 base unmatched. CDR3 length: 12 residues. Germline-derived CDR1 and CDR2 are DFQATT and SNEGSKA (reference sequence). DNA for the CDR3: TGCAGTGCTAAGACAGGGAACTATGGCTACACCTTC. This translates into CSAKTGNYGYTF.

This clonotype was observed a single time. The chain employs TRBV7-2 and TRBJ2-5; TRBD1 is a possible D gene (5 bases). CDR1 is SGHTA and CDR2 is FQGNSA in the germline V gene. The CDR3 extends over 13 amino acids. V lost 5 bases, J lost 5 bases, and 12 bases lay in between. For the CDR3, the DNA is TGTGCCAGCAGCGTAGGGGTACGGGAGACCCAGTACTTC. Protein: CASSVGVRETQYF.

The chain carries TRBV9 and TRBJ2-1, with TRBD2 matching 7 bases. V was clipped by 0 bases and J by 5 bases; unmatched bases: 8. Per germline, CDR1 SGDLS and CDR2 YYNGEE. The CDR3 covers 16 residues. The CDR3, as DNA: TGTGCCAGCAGCGTAGCCGGGGCTAGCGGAAACAATGAGCAGTTCTTC. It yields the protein CASSVAGASGNNEQFF.

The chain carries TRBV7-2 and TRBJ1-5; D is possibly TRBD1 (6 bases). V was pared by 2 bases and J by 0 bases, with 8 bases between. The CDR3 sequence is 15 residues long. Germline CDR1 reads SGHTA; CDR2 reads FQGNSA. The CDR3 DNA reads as TGTGCCAGCAGCTTATCACAGGGTAGCAATCAGCCCCAGCATTTT. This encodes CASSLSQGSNQPQHF.

The CDR3 reads CSVEAGAGNYEQYF. DNA of the CDR3: TGCAGCGTTGAAGCAGGGGCAGGGAACTACGAGCAGTACTTC. The chain links TRBV29-1 to TRBJ2-7, with D tentatively TRBD1 (6 bases). Trimming stripped 1 base from V and 3 bases from J, with 13 bases between. Germline loops: CDR1 SQVTM, CDR2 ANQGSEA. The CDR3 has 14 amino acids.

This CDR3 reads CASSVRGLAGGPTGELFF. DNA for the CDR3: TGTGCCAGCAGCGTAAGGGGACTAGCGGGGGGACCAACCGGGGAGCTGTTTTTT. J is TRBJ2-2 and V is TRBV9; 15 positions agree with TRBD2. This CDR3 region has 18 residues. The V gene end was trimmed by 1 base and the J gene end by 5 bases; junction bases not matched to a gene: 6. Per the germline V gene, CDR1 is SGDLS and CDR2 is YYNGEE.

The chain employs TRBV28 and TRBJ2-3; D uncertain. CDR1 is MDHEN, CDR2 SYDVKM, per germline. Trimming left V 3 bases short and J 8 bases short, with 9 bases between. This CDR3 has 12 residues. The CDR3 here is CASSLNDRTQYF. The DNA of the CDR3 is TGTGCCAGCAGTTTGAATGACCGTACGCAGTATTTT.

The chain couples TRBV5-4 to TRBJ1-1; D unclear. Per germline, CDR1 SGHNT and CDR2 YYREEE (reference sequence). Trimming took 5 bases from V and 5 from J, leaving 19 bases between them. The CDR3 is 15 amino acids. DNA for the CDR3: TGTGCCAGCAGTGGGAGTGTTGAGGAGGGAACTGAAGCTTTCTTT. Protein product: CASSGSVEEGTEAFF.

As DNA, the CDR3 is TGCGCCAGCAGCCCCACCCAGGGGAACCCCACAGATACGCAGTATTTT. Protein: CASSPTQGNPTDTQYF. V usage is TRBV4-3 and J usage is TRBJ2-3; tentatively, D is TRBD1 (6 bases). The V and J ends lost 4 bases and 2 bases respectively, with 16 bases between them. Germline V gene lookup returns CDR1 LGHNA and CDR2 YSLEER. The CDR3 sequence is 16 residues long.

This CDR3 reads CASSGTGGIGNQPQHF. The DNA for the CDR3 is TGTGCCAGTAGCGGGACAGGGGGCATCGGCAATCAGCCCCAGCATTTT. This sequence joins TRBV19 and TRBJ1-5, with 12 bases lining up with TRBD1. CDR1 is LNHDA and CDR2 is SQIVND in the germline V gene (reference sequence). This CDR3 has 16 residues. Germline trimming cut 6 bases from V and 2 bases from J; bases unmatched to any gene: 5.